This TCR beta chain comes out of a study of graft-versus-host responses after intestinal transplantation. Study background: Recipients were all induced with anti-thymocyte globulin, then given tacrolimus and steroids for two to three years.

Assay used: immunoSEQ multiplex PCR; TCRdb lists only in-frame clones, some missing. The data show 95,000 to 110,000 clones, over 85% seen once. Details on this clone: Its antigen is undetermined.

Germline V lookup: CDR1 SGHVS, CDR2 FQNEAQ. V shed 6 bases and J shed 7 bases, with 21 bases lying between them. The CDR3 covers 16 residues. The sequence was obtained from a human donor who received an intestinal transplant. J is TRBJ1-4 and V is TRBV7-8, with D maybe TRBD1 (6 bases). Specimen: unstimulated CD8+ T cells sorted from spleen or lymph node cells, collected before intestinal transplant. In DNA, the CDR3 is TGTGCCAGCAGTCCGAAGGGGGGGTCTGAGAGTGAAAAACTGTTTTTT. Its protein product is CASSPKGGSESEKLFF.